A single sample gave rise to the 21 T cell receptor beta chains below, sequenced in a study of blood T cell repertoires in COVID-19. Using immunoSEQ multiplex PCR, the repertoire was profiled, and TCRdb retains in-frame clones only, with some absent. The data show 180,000 or so clones, roughly four fifths seen once. What was sequenced was peripheral blood. These receptor sequences come from a human donor with acute or convalescent COVID-19. The donor label of this sample is uncertain.

This clone was detected only once. CDR3 nucleotide sequence: TGTGCCAGCAGCGCCCGGAGCACTGAAGCTTTCTTT. It is translated as CASSARSTEAFF. The chain has TRBV7-9 and TRBJ1-1; no definite D call. Deletions cut 5 bases from V and 4 bases from J, with 8 bases between. From germline, CDR1 is SEHNR and CDR2 FQNEAQ (reference sequence). The CDR3 is 12 amino acids.

This sequence joins TRBV7-7 and TRBJ2-1; 13 positions match TRBD2. The CDR3 has 20 residues. Germline V gene data show CDR1 as SSHAT and CDR2 as FNYEAQ (reference sequence). The V gene end was trimmed by 2 bases and the J gene end by 2 bases; junction bases not matched to a gene: 12. Here the CDR3 DNA reads TGTGCCAGCAGCTTACTGCCCAGGACTAGCGGGAGAGGGGCCTACAATGAGCAGTTCTTC. Translation: CASSLLPRTSGRGAYNEQFF.

This chain links TRBV14 with TRBJ2-5, with D possibly matching TRBD1 (6 bases). From germline, CDR1 is SGHDN and CDR2 FVKESK. This CDR3 is built from 13 residues. Trimming took 4 bases from V and 5 from J, leaving 11 bases between them. This CDR3 reads CASSPNRGETQYF. The CDR3 bases are TGTGCCAGCAGCCCGAATAGGGGGGAGACCCAGTACTTC. The entire variable domain, with the rest obtained from reference TRBV14 and TRBJ2-5, is as follows: EAGVTQFPSHSVIEKGQTVTLRCDPISGHDNLYWYRRVMGKEIKFLLHFVKESKQDESGMPNNRFLAERTGGTYSTLKVQPAELEDSGVYFCASSPNRGETQYFGPGTRLLVL.

The chain employs TRBV2 and TRBJ1-6; 7 bases map to TRBD1. The CDR3 totals 15 residues. Looked up from germline, CDR1 is SNHLY and CDR2 is FYNNEI. The V gene end was trimmed by 8 bases and the J gene end by 9 bases; junction bases not matched to a gene: 13. CDR3 nucleotide sequence: TGTGCCAGCGGAACGCAGGGGGATGCGGGTTCACCCCTCCACTTT. It is translated as CASGTQGDAGSPLHF.

This chain joins TRBV21-1 and TRBJ2-3; no check of the table's D call, TRBD1, against the DNA was made. TRBV21-1 is a documented pseudogene. The length of the CDR3 is 16 residues. CDR3 nucleotide sequence: TGTGCCAGCACCTGGGCCCGAGACCGCCCTCCAGATACGCAGTATTTT. Its protein product is CASTWARDRPPDTQYF.

The V call is TRBV3-1 (or the pseudogene TRBV3-2), the J call TRBJ2-1; TRBD2 aligns across 9 bases. Germline lookup yields CDR1 LGHDT and CDR2 YNNKEL (reference sequence). V lost 0 bases to trimming and J lost 4 bases; unmatched junction nucleotides: 4. The CDR3 is 16 residues long. The CDR3 region has the DNA TGTGCCAGCAGCCAAGATACGGCGGGGGGGTACAATGAGCAGTTCTTC. It translates to CASSQDTAGGYNEQFF.

V and J are TRBV7-9 and TRBJ2-5; D might be TRBD2 (6 bases). CDR3 length: 15 amino acids. Trimming stripped 5 bases from V and 5 bases from J, with 18 bases between. The germline V gene encodes CDR1 SEHNR and CDR2 FQNEAQ (reference sequence). In DNA, the CDR3 is TGTGCCAGCAGCCCTGGGCGACCCCGGGGGGAGACCCAGTACTTC. It specifies CASSPGRPRGETQYF.

Comments on this clone: The identical CDR3 is also encoded by other nucleotide sequences in the sample. The rearrangement links TRBV6-5 to TRBJ2-7; D perhaps matches TRBD1 (6 bases). The V gene's germline CDR1 is MNHEY and CDR2 SVGAGI. Trimming stripped 3 bases from V and 4 bases from J, with 13 bases between. This CDR3 spans 14 amino acids. The CDR3 sequence: CASSYSRGPYEQYF. CDR3 DNA sequence: TGTGCCAGCAGTTATAGCAGGGGCCCTTACGAGCAGTACTTC.

V gene TRBV27 combines with J gene TRBJ2-3; D is unresolved. This CDR3 has 11 amino acids. V lost 7 bases to trimming and J lost 5 bases, with 7 bases between them. The germline V gene has CDR1 MNHEY and CDR2 SMNVEV (reference sequence). Here the CDR3 reads CASNSRDTQYF. CDR3 DNA: TGTGCCAGCAATTCCCGAGATACGCAGTATTTT.

In DNA, the CDR3 is TGTCCAGCTCCAAGCGTGAAGGACTCTGGAAACACCATATATTTT. Translated, it gives CPAPSVKDSGNTIYF. The chain uses TRBV21-1 and TRBJ1-3. TRBV21-1 is a pseudogene segment. CDR3 length equals 15 residues.

This clone was seen only a few times. V is TRBV19 and J is TRBJ1-5, with D possibly TRBD1 on 6 matching bases. Germline V lookup: CDR1 LNHDA, CDR2 SQIVND (reference sequence). V was clipped by 3 bases and J by 3 bases, with 15 bases between them. The CDR3 has 16 residues. CDR3 sequence: CASSIARGIDNQPQHF. The CDR3 region has the DNA TGTGCCAGTAGTATTGCCAGGGGTATCGACAATCAGCCCCAGCATTTT.

The genes are TRBV5-6 and TRBJ2-7; 8 bases are a match to TRBD1. With V trimmed by 0 bases and J by 3 bases, 8 bases remained unmatched. The CDR3 totals 16 residues. Germline-derived CDR1 and CDR2 are SGHDT and YYEEEE. As DNA, the CDR3 is TGTGCCAGCAGCTTGGGGATACAGGGGGTTAACTACGAGCAGTACTTC. Translating gives CASSLGIQGVNYEQYF.

This clone was counted a few times. The J gene is TRBJ1-2, the V gene TRBV19, with a possible D match to TRBD1 (5 bases). Germline assignment: CDR1 LNHDA and CDR2 SQIVND (reference sequence). The CDR3 spans 16 residues. V was shortened by 7 bases and J by 2 bases, with 20 bases between the two germline ends. This CDR3 reads CASTRPGLGRNYGYTF. CDR3 in DNA: TGTGCCAGTACCCGTCCGGGACTCGGACGGAACTATGGCTACACCTTC.

This clone was counted a few times. The chain combines TRBV27 with TRBJ2-7; 10 nucleotides match TRBD2. The CDR3 loop spans 17 amino acids. J lost 3 bases, V lost 2 bases, and 10 bases had no gene match. Germline CDR1 is MNHEY and CDR2 is SMNVEV (reference sequence). The CDR3 bases are TGTGCCAGCAGTTTACAGCGGGAGGGCCGTCTGGACTACGAGCAGTACTTC. Translation gives CASSLQREGRLDYEQYF.

About this clone: This CDR3 is also generated by other DNA sequences in the sample. The V gene is TRBV7-9, the J gene TRBJ2-1; 7 positions match TRBD2. The CDR3 spans 13 residues. The V gene's germline CDR1 is SEHNR and CDR2 FQNEAQ (reference sequence). V gave up 0 bases and J gave up 7 bases; unmatched junction bases: 0. The CDR3 loop reads CASSLAGGNEQFF. CDR3 DNA: TGTGCCAGCAGCTTAGCCGGGGGGAATGAGCAGTTCTTC.

The chain carries TRBV11-2 and TRBJ2-7; tentative D call: TRBD2 (6 bases). Deletions cut 1 base from V and 2 bases from J, with 9 bases between. CDR1 and CDR2 from the germline V gene are SGHAT and FQNNGV. This CDR3 is built from 14 residues. The CDR3 nucleotides read TGTGCCAGCAGCTTAGCGTGGGGGGCCTACGAGCAGTACTTC. It codes for CASSLAWGAYEQYF.

This clone was recorded once. The genes are TRBV30 and TRBJ2-3, with D possibly being TRBD1 (6 bases). V was shortened by 4 bases and J by 4 bases, with 21 bases between the two germline ends. The CDR3 totals 16 residues. CDR1 is GTSNPN and CDR2 is SVGIG in the germline V gene (reference sequence). The CDR3 DNA follows: TGTGCCTGGACCCGCACCGCAGGGGCTAATTCAGATACGCAGTATTTT. Translated: CAWTRTAGANSDTQYF.

The V and J genes are TRBV7-3 and TRBJ1-1; possibly TRBD1 for D (5 bases). Trimming cost V 3 bases and J 5 bases, with 13 bases left between them. CDR3 length: 14 residues. Germline lookup yields CDR1 SGHTA and CDR2 FQGTGA. The CDR3 loop is CASSFGGKRTEAFF. CDR3 coding DNA: TGTGCCAGCAGCTTCGGGGGGAAGAGGACTGAAGCTTTCTTT.

The chain couples TRBV7-2 to TRBJ1-3; 8 bases fit TRBD1. J gave up 2 bases and V 4 bases, and 4 bases lay outside the gene matches. The V gene's germline CDR1 is SGHTA and CDR2 FQGNSA. CDR3 length: 15 residues. CDR3 nucleotide sequence: TGTGCCAGCAGCTCTGGGACAGGAACTGGAAACACCATATATTTT. Translated: CASSSGTGTGNTIYF. The full variable domain, completed using reference TRBV7-2 and TRBJ1-3, is GAGVSQSPSNKVTEKGKDVELRCDPISGHTALYWYRQSLGQGLEFLIYFQGNSAPDKSGLPSDRFSAERTGGSVSTLTIQRTQQEDSAVYLCASSSGTGTGNTIYFGEGSWLTVV.

The chain has TRBV3-1 (or the pseudogene TRBV3-2) and TRBJ2-7, with TRBD2 as a possible D gene (5 bases). Per germline, CDR1 LGHDT and CDR2 YNNKEL (reference sequence). The V gene lost 4 bases and the J gene lost 2 bases, with 9 bases spanning the gap. The CDR3 is 13 residues long. CDR3 bases: TGTGCCAGCAGCCGGACTGGAACCTACGAGCAGTACTTC. It codes for CASSRTGTYEQYF.

Only a few counts were recorded for this clone. This chain uses TRBV6-6 with TRBJ1-5; TRBD1 matches 7 bases. V was pared by 8 bases and J by 3 bases, with 4 bases of the junction left unmatched. The CDR3 has 13 amino acids. Germline lookup yields CDR1 MNHNY and CDR2 SVGAGI (reference sequence). The CDR3 spells CASRTGDNQPQHF. CDR3 bases: TGTGCCAGCCGGACAGGAGACAATCAGCCCCAGCATTTT.